Each of the 4 T cell receptor beta chains below was sequenced from the same sample in a study of kidney transplant recipient with SARS-CoV-2 infection. Using its own MiXCR run on the reads, TCRdb lists one record per CDR3 protein. This table holds 200,000 to 250,000 distinct CDR3 sequences, around 30% found once. The input for sequencing was a blood sample, taken at baseline and between days 110 and 120 from a kidney transplant recipient. Source of these receptors: a young adult male patient who had COVID-19 and was a kidney transplant recipient. Among the T cells, some may be from the graft donor.

In its sample, this clonotype was seen once. This could be a read error, since a much larger clone is one nucleotide away. The CDR3 region has the DNA TGTGCCAGCAGTGCCTCCGGAGGGAGCAATCAGCCCCAGCATTTT. It is translated as CASSASGGSNQPQHF. The chain recombines TRBV9 with TRBJ1-5; D ambiguous. V gave up 5 bases and J gave up 1 base, with 13 bases separating them. The CDR3 is 15 residues long. CDR1 is SGDLS, CDR2 YYNGEE, per germline. Together with reference TRBV9 and TRBJ1-5, the CDR3 gives the full variable domain: DSGVTQTPKHLITATGQRVTLRCSPRSGDLSVYWYQQSLDQGLQFLIQYYNGEERAKGNILERFSAQQFPDLHSELNLSSLELGDSALYFCASSASGGSNQPQHFGDGTRLSIL.

This clonotype was counted many times. The chain joins TRBV10-3 to TRBJ1-3; no firm D call. The V and J ends lost 2 bases and 4 bases respectively, with 6 bases between them. The CDR3 totals 13 residues. Germline CDR1 ENHRY, CDR2 SYGVKD. The DNA of the CDR3 is TGTGCCATCAGTGAGGCAGGAGGAAACACCATATATTTT. Translation gives CAISEAGGNTIYF.

In regard to this clonotype: This could be a read error, since a much larger clone is one nucleotide away. The gene calls are TRBV6-1 and TRBJ1-1, with D perhaps matching TRBD1 (5 bases). Looked up from germline, CDR1 is MNHNS and CDR2 is SASEGT. V lost 6 bases to trimming and J lost 4 bases, with 24 bases between them. The CDR3 runs to 17 residues. Here the CDR3 DNA reads TGTGCCAGCAGGAGGGACCGACAACGCAGGATGAGCACTGAAGCTTTCTTT. This encodes CASRRDRQRRMSTEAFF.

This clonotype was recorded many times. V and J are TRBV12-3 or TRBV12-4 and TRBJ2-3; 7 positions agree with TRBD2. This CDR3 has 19 residues. V trimming: 6 bases; J trimming: 2 bases; junction bases outside the gene matches: 20. DNA for the CDR3: TGTGCCAGCAGCTTGGACTTTGGGCTCCCGGGGGGTTACACAGATACGCAGTATTTT. As protein: CASSLDFGLPGGYTDTQYF.